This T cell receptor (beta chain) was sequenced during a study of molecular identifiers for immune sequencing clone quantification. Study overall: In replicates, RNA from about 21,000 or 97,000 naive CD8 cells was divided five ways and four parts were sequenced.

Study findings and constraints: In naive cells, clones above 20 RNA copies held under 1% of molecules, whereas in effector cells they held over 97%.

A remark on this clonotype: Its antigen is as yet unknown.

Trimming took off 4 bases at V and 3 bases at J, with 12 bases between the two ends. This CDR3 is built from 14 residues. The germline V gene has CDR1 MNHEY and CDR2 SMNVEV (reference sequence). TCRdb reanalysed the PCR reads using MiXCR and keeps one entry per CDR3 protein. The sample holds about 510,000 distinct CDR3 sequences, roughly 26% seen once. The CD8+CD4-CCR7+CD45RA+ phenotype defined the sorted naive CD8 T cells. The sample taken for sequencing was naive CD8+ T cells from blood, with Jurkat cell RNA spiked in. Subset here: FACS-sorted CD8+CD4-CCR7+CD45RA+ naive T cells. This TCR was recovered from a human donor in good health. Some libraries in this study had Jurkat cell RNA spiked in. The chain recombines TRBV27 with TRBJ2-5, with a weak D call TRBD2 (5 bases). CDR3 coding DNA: TGTGCCAGCAGTTCACTAGGGCCCAAAGAGACCCAGTACTTC. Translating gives CASSSLGPKETQYF.